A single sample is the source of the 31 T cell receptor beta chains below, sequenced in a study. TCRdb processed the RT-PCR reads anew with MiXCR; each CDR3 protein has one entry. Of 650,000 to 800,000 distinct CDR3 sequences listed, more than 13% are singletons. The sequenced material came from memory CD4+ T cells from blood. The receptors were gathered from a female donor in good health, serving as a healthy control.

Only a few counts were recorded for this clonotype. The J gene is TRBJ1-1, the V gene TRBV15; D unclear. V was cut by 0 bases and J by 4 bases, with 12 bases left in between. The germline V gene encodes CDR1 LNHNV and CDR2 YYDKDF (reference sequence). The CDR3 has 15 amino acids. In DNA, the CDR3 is TGTGCCACCAGCAGAGATTCAGAGGGATTCACTGAAGCTTTCTTT. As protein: CATSRDSEGFTEAFF.

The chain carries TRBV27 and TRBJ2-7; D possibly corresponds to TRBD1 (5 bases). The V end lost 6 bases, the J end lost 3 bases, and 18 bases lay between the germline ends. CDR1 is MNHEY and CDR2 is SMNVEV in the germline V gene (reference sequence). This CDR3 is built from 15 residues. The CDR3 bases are TGTGCCAGCAGCGACCCCCTCGGACAAAACTACGAGCAGTACTTC. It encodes CASSDPLGQNYEQYF.

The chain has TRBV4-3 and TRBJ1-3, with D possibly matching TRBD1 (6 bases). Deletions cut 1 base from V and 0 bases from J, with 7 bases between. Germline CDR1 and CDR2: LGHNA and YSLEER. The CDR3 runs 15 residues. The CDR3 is CASSQGGHSGNTIYF. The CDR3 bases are TGCGCCAGCAGCCAAGGGGGACACTCTGGAAACACCATATATTTT.

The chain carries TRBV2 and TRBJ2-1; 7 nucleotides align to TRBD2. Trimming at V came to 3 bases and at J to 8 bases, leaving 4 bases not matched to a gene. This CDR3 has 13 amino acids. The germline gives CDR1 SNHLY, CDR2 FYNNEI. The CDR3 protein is CASSDWEGDEQFF. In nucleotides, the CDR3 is TGTGCCAGCAGTGACTGGGAGGGAGATGAGCAGTTCTTC.

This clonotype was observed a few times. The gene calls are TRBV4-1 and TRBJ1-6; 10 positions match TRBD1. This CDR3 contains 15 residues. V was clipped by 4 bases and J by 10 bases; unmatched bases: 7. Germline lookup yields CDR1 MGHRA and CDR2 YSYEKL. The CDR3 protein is CASSLWTGGGSPLHF. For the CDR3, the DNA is TGCGCCAGCAGCCTTTGGACAGGGGGAGGATCACCCCTCCACTTT.

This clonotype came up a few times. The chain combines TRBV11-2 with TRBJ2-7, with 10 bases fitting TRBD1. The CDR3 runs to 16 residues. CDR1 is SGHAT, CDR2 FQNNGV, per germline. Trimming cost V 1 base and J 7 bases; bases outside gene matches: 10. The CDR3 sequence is CASSLGIWTGGNEQYF. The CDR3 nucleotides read TGTGCCAGCAGCTTAGGAATCTGGACAGGGGGTAATGAGCAGTACTTC. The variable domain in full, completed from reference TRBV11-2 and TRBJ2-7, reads EAGVAQSPRYKIIEKRQSVAFWCNPISGHATLYWYQQILGQGPKLLIQFQNNGVVDDSQLPKDRFSAERLKGVDSTLKIQPAKLEDSAVYLCASSLGIWTGGNEQYFGPGTRLTVT.

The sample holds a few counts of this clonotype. The DNA for the CDR3 is TGCGCCAGCAGCAGGGGACCAACAGGACAAGAGACCCAGTACTTC. Translation: CASSRGPTGQETQYF. The V gene is TRBV5-1, the J gene TRBJ2-5; tentatively, D is TRBD1 or TRBD2 (5 bases each). Trimming pared 4 bases from V and 2 bases from J, leaving 15 bases between. The V gene's germline CDR1 is SGHRS and CDR2 YFSETQ. This CDR3 comprises 15 residues.

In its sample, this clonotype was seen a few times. CDR3 residues: CASSAQLAGATGELFF. The CDR3 bases are TGTGCCAGCAGCGCCCAACTAGCGGGGGCAACCGGGGAGCTGTTTTTT. The rearrangement uses TRBV9 and TRBJ2-2, with 11 bases matching TRBD2. Germline CDR1 and CDR2: SGDLS and YYNGEE. The CDR3 is made up of 16 amino acids. Trimming at V came to 3 bases and at J to 5 bases, leaving 6 bases not matched to a gene.

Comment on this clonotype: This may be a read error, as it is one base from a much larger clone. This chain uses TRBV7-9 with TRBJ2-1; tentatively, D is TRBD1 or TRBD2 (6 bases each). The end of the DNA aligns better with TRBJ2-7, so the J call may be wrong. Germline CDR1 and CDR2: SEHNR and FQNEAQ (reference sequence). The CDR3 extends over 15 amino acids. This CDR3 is CASSLAGATGREQYF. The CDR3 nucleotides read TGTGCCAGCAGCTTAGCGGGGGCAACCGGGAGAGAGCAGTACTTC.

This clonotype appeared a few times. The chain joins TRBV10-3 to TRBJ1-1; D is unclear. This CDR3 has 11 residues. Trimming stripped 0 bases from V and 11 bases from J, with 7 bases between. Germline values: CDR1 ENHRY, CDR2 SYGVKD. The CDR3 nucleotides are TGTGCCATCAGTGAGTCGAGGGCGGCTTTCTTT. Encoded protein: CAISESRAAFF.

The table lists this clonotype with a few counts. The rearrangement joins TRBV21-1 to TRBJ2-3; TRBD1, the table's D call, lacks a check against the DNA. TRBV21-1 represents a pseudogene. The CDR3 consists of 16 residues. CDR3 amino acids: CASSKEGSPLTDTQYF. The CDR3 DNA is TGTGCCAGCAGCAAAGAAGGGAGCCCCCTCACAGATACGCAGTATTTT.

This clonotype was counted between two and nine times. The CDR3 spells CSLAGGPPQETQYF. CDR3 DNA: TGCAGTCTCGCCGGGGGGCCCCCCCAAGAGACCCAGTACTTC. The chain is built from TRBV20-1 and TRBJ2-5; a weak D match, TRBD2 (7 bases). The germline V gene has CDR1 DFQATT and CDR2 SNEGSKA (reference sequence). V was cut by 8 bases and J by 1 base, with 17 bases left in between. The CDR3 extends over 14 amino acids.

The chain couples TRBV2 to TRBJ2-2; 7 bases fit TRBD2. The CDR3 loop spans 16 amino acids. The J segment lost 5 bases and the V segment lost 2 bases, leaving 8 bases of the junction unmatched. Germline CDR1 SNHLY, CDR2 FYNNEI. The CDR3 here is CASSETPAGYTGELFF. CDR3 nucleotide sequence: TGTGCCAGCAGTGAAACCCCAGCGGGATATACCGGGGAGCTGTTTTTT.

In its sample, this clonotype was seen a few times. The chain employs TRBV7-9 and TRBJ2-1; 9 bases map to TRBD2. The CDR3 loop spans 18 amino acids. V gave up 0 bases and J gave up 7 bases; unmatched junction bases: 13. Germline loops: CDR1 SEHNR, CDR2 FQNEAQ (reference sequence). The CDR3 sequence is CASSLAGWRGGLGNEQFF. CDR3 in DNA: TGTGCCAGCAGCTTAGCAGGCTGGCGGGGGGGCCTGGGGAATGAGCAGTTCTTC.

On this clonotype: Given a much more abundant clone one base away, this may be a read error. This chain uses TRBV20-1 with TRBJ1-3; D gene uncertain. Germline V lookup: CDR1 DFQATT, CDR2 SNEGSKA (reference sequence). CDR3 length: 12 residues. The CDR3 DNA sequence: TGCAGTTCTAGGATCTCTGGAAACACCATATATTTT. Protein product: CSSRISGNTIYF.

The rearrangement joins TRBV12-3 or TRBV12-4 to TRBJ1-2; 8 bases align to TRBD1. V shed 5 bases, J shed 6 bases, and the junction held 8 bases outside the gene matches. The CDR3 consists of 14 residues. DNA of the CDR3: TGTGCCAGCAGTAATACAGGGGGTATTGATGGCTACACCTTC. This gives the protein CASSNTGGIDGYTF.

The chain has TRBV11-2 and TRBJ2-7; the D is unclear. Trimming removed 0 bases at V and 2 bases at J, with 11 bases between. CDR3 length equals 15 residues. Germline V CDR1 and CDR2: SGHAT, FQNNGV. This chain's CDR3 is CASSLDRSLAYEQYF. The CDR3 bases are TGTGCCAGCAGCTTAGATCGATCGCTTGCCTACGAGCAGTACTTC.

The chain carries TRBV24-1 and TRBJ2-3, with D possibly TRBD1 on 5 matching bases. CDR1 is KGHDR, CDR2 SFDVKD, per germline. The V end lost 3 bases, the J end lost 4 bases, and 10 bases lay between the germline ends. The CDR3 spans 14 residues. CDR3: CATSDRTSPDTQYF. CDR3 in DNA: TGTGCCACCAGTGATCGGACATCCCCAGATACGCAGTATTTT.

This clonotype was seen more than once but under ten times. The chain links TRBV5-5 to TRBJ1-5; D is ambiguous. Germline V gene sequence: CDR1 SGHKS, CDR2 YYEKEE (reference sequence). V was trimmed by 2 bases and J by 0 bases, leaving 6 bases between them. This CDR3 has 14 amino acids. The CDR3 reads CASSFDGSNQPQHF. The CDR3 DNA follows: TGTGCCAGCAGCTTCGACGGTAGCAATCAGCCCCAGCATTTT.

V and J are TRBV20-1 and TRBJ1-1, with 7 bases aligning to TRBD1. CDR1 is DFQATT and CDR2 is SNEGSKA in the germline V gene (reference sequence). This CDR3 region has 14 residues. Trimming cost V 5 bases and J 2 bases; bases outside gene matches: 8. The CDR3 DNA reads TGCAGTGCTGCCCGTCGGGACAGCAACACTGAAGCTTTCTTT. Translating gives CSAARRDSNTEAFF.

The CDR3 bases are TGTGCCAGCAGACAAGGACAGGGGTCGTCACCCCTCCACTTT. It specifies CASRQGQGSSPLHF. This chain uses TRBV25-1 with TRBJ1-6, with 9 positions matching TRBD1. V lost 6 bases and J lost 10; bases outside the gene matches: 7. Germline values: CDR1 MGHDK, CDR2 SYGVNS. This CDR3 contains 14 residues.

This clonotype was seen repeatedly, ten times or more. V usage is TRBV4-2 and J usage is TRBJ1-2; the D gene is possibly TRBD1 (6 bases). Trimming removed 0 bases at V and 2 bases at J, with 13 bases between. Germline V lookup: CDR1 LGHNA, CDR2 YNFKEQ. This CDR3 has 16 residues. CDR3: CASSQDTFQGNYGYTF. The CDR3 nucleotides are TGTGCCAGCAGCCAAGATACGTTTCAGGGGAACTATGGCTACACCTTC.

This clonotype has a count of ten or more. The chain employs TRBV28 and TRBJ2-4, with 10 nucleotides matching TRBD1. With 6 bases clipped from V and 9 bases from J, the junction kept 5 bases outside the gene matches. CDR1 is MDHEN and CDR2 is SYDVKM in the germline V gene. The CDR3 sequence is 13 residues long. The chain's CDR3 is CASRSGQGGIQYF. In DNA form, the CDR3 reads TGTGCCAGCAGATCCGGACAGGGGGGCATTCAGTACTTC.

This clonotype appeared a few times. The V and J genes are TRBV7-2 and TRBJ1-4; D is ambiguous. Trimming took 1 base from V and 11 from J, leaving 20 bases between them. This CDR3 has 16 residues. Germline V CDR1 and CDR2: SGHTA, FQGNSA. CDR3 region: CASSLEYNLRDGKLFF. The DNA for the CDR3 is TGTGCCAGCAGCTTAGAATACAACCTCCGGGATGGCAAACTGTTTTTT.

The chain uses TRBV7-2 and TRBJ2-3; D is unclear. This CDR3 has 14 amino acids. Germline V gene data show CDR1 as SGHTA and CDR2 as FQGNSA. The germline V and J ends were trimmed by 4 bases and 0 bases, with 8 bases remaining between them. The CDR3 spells CASSSSRSTDTQYF. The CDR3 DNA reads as TGTGCCAGCAGCTCTTCCAGGAGCACAGATACGCAGTATTTT.

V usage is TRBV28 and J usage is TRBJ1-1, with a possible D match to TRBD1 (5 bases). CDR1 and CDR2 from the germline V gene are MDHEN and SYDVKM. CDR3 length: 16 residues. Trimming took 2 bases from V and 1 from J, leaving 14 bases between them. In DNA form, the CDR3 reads TGTGCCAGCAGTTTACTGCTCGGCAGGGAGAACACTGAAGCTTTCTTT. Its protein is CASSLLLGRENTEAFF.

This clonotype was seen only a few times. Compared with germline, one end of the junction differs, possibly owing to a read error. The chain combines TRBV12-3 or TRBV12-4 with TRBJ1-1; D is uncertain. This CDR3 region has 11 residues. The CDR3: CSSSRNTEAFF. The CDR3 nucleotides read TGTTCCAGCAGCCGCAACACTGAAGCTTTCTTT.

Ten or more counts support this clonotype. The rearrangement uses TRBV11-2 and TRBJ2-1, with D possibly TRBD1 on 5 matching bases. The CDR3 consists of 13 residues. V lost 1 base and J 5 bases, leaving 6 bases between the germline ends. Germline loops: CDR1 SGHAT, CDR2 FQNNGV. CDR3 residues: CASSLAGNNEQFF. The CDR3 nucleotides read TGTGCCAGCAGCTTAGCAGGGAACAATGAGCAGTTCTTC.

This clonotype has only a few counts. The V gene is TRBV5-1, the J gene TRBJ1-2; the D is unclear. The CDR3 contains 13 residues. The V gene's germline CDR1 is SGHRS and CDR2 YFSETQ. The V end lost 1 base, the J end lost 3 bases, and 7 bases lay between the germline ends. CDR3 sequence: CASSLSADYGYTF. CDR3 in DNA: TGCGCCAGCAGCTTGTCGGCGGACTATGGCTACACCTTC. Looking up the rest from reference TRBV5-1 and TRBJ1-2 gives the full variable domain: KAGVTQTPRYLIKTRGQQVTLSCSPISGHRSVSWYQQTPGQGLQFLFEYFSETQRNKGNFPGRFSGRQFSNSRSEMNVSTLELGDSALYLCASSLSADYGYTFGSGTRLTVV.

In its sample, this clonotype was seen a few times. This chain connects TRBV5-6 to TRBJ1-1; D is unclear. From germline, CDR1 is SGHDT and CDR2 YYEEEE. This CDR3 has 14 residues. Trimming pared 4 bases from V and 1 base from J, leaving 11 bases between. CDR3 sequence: CASSHWFRNTEAFF. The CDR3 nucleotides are TGTGCCAGCAGCCACTGGTTCCGGAACACTGAAGCTTTCTTT.

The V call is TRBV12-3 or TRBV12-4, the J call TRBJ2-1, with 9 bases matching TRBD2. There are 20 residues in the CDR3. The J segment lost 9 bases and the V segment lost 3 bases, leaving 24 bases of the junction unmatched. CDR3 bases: TGTGCCAGCAGTTTGTTTAGCGGGAGTACTCTCGTGCGGGTGTCTCGTGAGCAGTTCTTC. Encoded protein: CASSLFSGSTLVRVSREQFF.